The 13 T cell receptor beta chains below all came from one sample that was sequenced in a study of T cells in Graves' hyperthyroidism and ophthalmopathy (dated 2019 in TCRdb). Library prep was done by multiplex PCR. Data came from an Illumina HiSeq 2000. TCR beta CDR3 regions were amplified from RNA transcripts. A first-round RT-PCR of the TCR CDR3 used the HTBI primer set with the Qiagen OneStep RT-PCR kit. In-frame beta chains were kept once TCRdb had trimmed the public reads at Q25 with fastp and called clones with MiXCR. Each record represents a unique CDR3 protein, reported with the most common genes and DNA among its rows. The sample table contains fewer than 350,000 distinct CDR3 sequences; only one count was recorded for around 20% of them. The ten largest clonotypes hold around 45% of the sample. The sample consisted of blood. The receptors shown here come from a woman aged 50 to 60 with Graves' hyperthyroidism.

This clonotype has ten or more counts. This rearrangement joins TRBV20-1 to TRBJ1-3; D is perhaps TRBD1 (6 bases). Trimming took off 2 bases at V and 3 bases at J, with 14 bases between the two ends. The CDR3 sequence is 15 residues long. Germline values: CDR1 DFQATT, CDR2 SNEGSKA (reference sequence). The CDR3 spells CSARKGGSGGNTIYF. CDR3 bases: TGCAGTGCTAGAAAGGGGGGCTCGGGTGGAAACACCATATATTTT.

This clonotype showed up just a few times. The V call is TRBV28, the J call TRBJ2-5; unclear D gene. With 8 bases removed from V and 2 bases from J, the gap between germline ends came to 6 bases. The CDR3 sequence is 11 residues long. Germline lookup yields CDR1 MDHEN and CDR2 SYDVKM. The CDR3 sequence is CASGTQETQYF. The CDR3 nucleotides are TGTGCCAGCGGCACACAAGAGACCCAGTACTTC.

This clonotype was recorded at least ten times. The chain has TRBV20-1 and TRBJ2-7; TRBD1 matches at 8 bases. The CDR3 is 14 residues long. Germline assignment: CDR1 DFQATT and CDR2 SNEGSKA (reference sequence). The V and J ends lost 0 bases and 2 bases, in that order; junction bases with no gene match: 3. CDR3 protein: CSARDGQGPYEQYF. The CDR3 DNA reads as TGCAGTGCTAGAGATGGACAGGGCCCCTACGAGCAGTACTTC.

Remarks on this clonotype: A read error may produce the germline difference seen at one junction end. The CDR3 loop is CASSRGGTGTSTDTQYF. The CDR3 nucleotides are TGTGCCAGCAGCCGAGGGGGGACAGGAACTTCCACAGATACGCAGTATTTC. V usage is TRBV7-3 and J usage is TRBJ2-3; 8 bases agree with TRBD1. Germline assignment: CDR1 SGHTA and CDR2 FQGTGA. The CDR3 loop spans 17 amino acids.

This chain uses TRBV11-2 with TRBJ2-7; D is uncertain. V shed 1 base and J shed 6 bases, with 10 bases lying between them. Germline V CDR1 and CDR2: SGHAT, FQNNGV. The CDR3 contains 13 residues. The CDR3 sequence: CASSLGLGPEQYF. The CDR3 nucleotides read TGTGCCAGCAGCTTAGGATTAGGTCCCGAGCAGTACTTC.

Many counts were recorded for this clonotype. This sequence joins TRBV2 and TRBJ2-7; 9 nucleotides line up with TRBD1. CDR1 is SNHLY, CDR2 FYNNEI, per germline. Trimming at V came to 1 base and at J to 6 bases, leaving 4 bases not matched to a gene. The CDR3 has 14 amino acids. CDR3 nucleotide sequence: TGTGCCAGCAGTGAAGTAGGGACAGGGCGCGAGCAGTACTTC. As protein: CASSEVGTGREQYF.

The V call is TRBV5-1, the J call TRBJ1-4; tentative D call: TRBD1 (5 bases). Per germline, CDR1 SGHRS and CDR2 YFSETQ. The CDR3 runs 14 residues. V was trimmed by 4 bases and J by 6 bases, leaving 13 bases between them. The CDR3 DNA reads TGCGCCAGCAGCCCAGACAGACCGGATGAAAAACTGTTTTTT. Protein sequence: CASSPDRPDEKLFF. The whole variable domain, filled in from reference TRBV5-1 and TRBJ1-4, reads KAGVTQTPRYLIKTRGQQVTLSCSPISGHRSVSWYQQTPGQGLQFLFEYFSETQRNKGNFPGRFSGRQFSNSRSEMNVSTLELGDSALYLCASSPDRPDEKLFFGSGTQLSVL.

This clonotype was found many times. J is TRBJ1-2 and V is TRBV6-1; TRBD1 might be the D (6 bases). Between the trimmed V and J ends, which lost 7 bases and 4 bases, there was a span of 22 bases. This CDR3 contains 16 residues. Looked up from germline, CDR1 is MNHNS and CDR2 is SASEGT. The CDR3 bases are TGTGCCAGCACCCCGCTGAGGATCAGGGGAGGCTATGGCTACACCTTC. It encodes CASTPLRIRGGYGYTF.

This clonotype occurred a few times. This chain links TRBV5-1 with TRBJ2-7; D unresolved. Trimming removed 0 bases from V and 3 bases from J, with 10 bases in between. The germline V gene has CDR1 SGHRS and CDR2 YFSETQ. This CDR3 has 14 amino acids. The chain's CDR3 is CASSLDSFGYEQYF. The CDR3 DNA is TGCGCCAGCAGCTTGGACAGCTTTGGCTACGAGCAGTACTTC.

The chain couples TRBV20-1 to TRBJ1-5; 11 bases map to TRBD1. The J segment lost 0 bases and the V segment lost 3 bases, leaving 16 bases of the junction unmatched. Germline values: CDR1 DFQATT, CDR2 SNEGSKA (reference sequence). The CDR3 totals 20 residues. The CDR3 sequence is CSASSTRGQGARYSNQPQHF. CDR3 DNA sequence: TGCAGTGCTAGCTCCACGAGAGGACAGGGGGCTAGATATAGCAATCAGCCCCAGCATTTT.

This clonotype was counted only a few times. The rearrangement links TRBV29-1 to TRBJ2-3; D remains unclear. V lost 2 bases and J lost 3, with 6 bases in between. The length of the CDR3 is 12 residues. Germline loops: CDR1 SQVTM, CDR2 ANQGSEA. The chain's CDR3 is CSVEFQTDTQYF. In nucleotides, the CDR3 is TGCAGCGTTGAATTCCAAACAGATACGCAGTATTTT.

This clonotype was counted at least ten times. The chain links TRBV28 to TRBJ2-1, with no clear D. Trimming took off 5 bases at V and 7 bases at J, with 18 bases between the two ends. From germline, CDR1 is MDHEN and CDR2 SYDVKM. The CDR3 covers 15 residues. The CDR3 protein is CASSQAALGVNEQFF. CDR3 nucleotides: TGTGCCAGCAGTCAGGCGGCGCTTGGGGTAAATGAGCAGTTCTTC.

The rearrangement uses TRBV7-9 and TRBJ2-1, with 7 bases that match TRBD2. CDR3 size: 16 residues. CDR1 and CDR2 (germline): SEHNR, FQNEAQ (reference sequence). Trimming removed 5 bases from V and 1 base from J; junction bases left unmatched: 8. Here the CDR3 DNA reads TGTGCCAGCAGCCCACGGGGGGAGTGGTCCTACAATGAGCAGTTCTTC. It is translated as CASSPRGEWSYNEQFF.